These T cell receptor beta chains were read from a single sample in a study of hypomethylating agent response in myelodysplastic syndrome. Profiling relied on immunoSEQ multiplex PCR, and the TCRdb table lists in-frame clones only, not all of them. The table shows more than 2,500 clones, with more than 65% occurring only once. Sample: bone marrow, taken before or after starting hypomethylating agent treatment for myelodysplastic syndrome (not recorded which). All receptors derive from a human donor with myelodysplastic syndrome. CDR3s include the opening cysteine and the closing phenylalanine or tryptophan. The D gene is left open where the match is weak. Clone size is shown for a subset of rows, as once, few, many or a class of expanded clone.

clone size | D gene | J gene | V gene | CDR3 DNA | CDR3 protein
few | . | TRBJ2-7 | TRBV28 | TGTGCCAGCACTGGGGCTCGGCGGGACGAGCAGTACTTC | CASTGARRDEQYF
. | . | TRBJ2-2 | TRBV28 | TGTGCCAGCAGACCAGGGGTACGCGGGGAGCTGTTTTTT | CASRPGVRGELFF
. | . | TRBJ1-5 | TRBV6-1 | TGTGCCAGCACGTTGGCAGCTAATAGCAATCAGCCCCAGCATTTT | CASTLAANSNQPQHF
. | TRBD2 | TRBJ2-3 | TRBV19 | TGTGCCAGTAGTACAAGGACTAGCGGACGCACAGATACGCAGTATTTT | CASSTRTSGRTDTQYF
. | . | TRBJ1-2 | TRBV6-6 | TGTGCCAGCAGAGAACAGGGAGGATATGGCTACACCTTC | CASREQGGYGYTF
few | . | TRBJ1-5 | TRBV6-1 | TGTGCCAGCAGTTCTCCCGCCCTCGGCAATCAGCCCCAGCATTTT | CASSSPALGNQPQHF
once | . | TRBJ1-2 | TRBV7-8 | TGTGCCAGCAGCCAGAGGACCTTTGCCGGCGGAGGCTACACCTTC | CASSQRTFAGGGYTF
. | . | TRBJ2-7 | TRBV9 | TGTGCCAGCAGCGTAGGCGGTGGGGACCGCGAGCAGTACTTC | CASSVGGGDREQYF
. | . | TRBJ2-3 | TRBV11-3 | TGTGCCAGCAGCTATCGATTGGGAAGCACAGATACGCAGTATTTT | CASSYRLGSTDTQYF
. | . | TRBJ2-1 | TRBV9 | TGTGCCAGCAGCGCCACCAATGAGCAGTTCTTC | CASSATNEQFF
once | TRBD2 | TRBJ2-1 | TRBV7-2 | TGTGCCAGCAGCCCTGGGACTAGCGGGACATCGAGCTCCTACAATGAGCAGTTCTTC | CASSPGTSGTSSSYNEQFF
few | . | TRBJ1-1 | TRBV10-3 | TGTGCCATCAGTGAAGCAAGTTGGGCAGGGAAGGGTATGAACACTGAAGCTTTCTTT | CAISEASWAGKGMNTEAFF
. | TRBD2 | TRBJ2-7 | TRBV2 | TGTGCCAGCAGGGGACTAGCGGGCGCCTACGAGCAGTACTTC | CASRGLAGAYEQYF
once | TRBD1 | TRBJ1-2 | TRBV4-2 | TGTGCCAGCAGCTCCCCCAGACAGGGGGCGCAAGGCTACACCTTC | CASSSPRQGAQGYTF
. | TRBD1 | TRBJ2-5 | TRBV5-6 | TGTGCCAGCAGCTTCGATGGACAGGGGCTTCGAGAGACCCAGTACTTC | CASSFDGQGLRETQYF
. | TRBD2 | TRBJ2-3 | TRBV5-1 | TGCGCCAGCAGGGTAGCGGGGGGGCAGACAGATACGCAGTATTTT | CASRVAGGQTDTQYF
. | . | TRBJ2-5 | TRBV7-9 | TGTGCCAGCAGTGCCAGACTAGGGGAGAGTGTGGAGACCCAGTACTTC | CASSARLGESVETQYF
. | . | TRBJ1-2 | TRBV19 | TGTGCCAGTAGTGTATACGGGGTTTCGGGAGGCTACACCTTC | CASSVYGVSGGYTF
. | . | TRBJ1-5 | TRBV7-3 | TGTGCCAGCAGCTTGGCAATTGGTCAGCCCCAGCATTTT | CASSLAIGQPQHF
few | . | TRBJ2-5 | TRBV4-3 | TGCGCCAGCAGCCAAGAAGGGTGGGAGACCCAGTACTTC | CASSQEGWETQYF
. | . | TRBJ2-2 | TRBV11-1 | TGTGCCAGCAGCTTTGGTGACACCGGGGAGCTGTTTTTT | CASSFGDTGELFF
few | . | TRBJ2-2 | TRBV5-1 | TGCGCCAGCAGCTTGAGTCAGGTGGGCACCGGGGAGCTGTTTTTT | CASSLSQVGTGELFF
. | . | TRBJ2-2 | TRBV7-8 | TGTGCCAGCAGCTTAGTACAGAACACCGGGGAGCTGTTTTTT | CASSLVQNTGELFF
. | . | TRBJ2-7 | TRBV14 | TGTGCCAGCAGCCAAGTCCCCCCTAGCGCCTTGGACTTC | CASSQVPPSALDF
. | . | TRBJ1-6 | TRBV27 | TGTGCCAGCAGTTTAATGGTCTTAGGGAGCTCCTATAATTCACCCCTCCACTTT | CASSLMVLGSSYNSPLHF
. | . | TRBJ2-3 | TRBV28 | TGTGCCAGCAGCCTTTGGGGTTTTGGCACAGATACGCAGTATTTT | CASSLWGFGTDTQYF
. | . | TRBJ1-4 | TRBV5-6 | TGTGCCAGCAGCCGAACGGGGGCCCGAACTAATGAAAAACTGTTTTTT | CASSRTGARTNEKLFF
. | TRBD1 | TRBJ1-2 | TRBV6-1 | TGTGCCAGCAATATCGGACAGGTTAACTATGGCTACACCTTC | CASNIGQVNYGYTF
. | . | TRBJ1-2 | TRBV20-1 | TGCAGTGTAGCCCCTGGCTACACCTTC | CSVAPGYTF
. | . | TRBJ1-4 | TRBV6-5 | TGTGCCAGCAGTGCGGCGGGTTGGGTTGATGAAAAACTGTTTTTT | CASSAAGWVDEKLFF
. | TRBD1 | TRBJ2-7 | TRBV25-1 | TGTGCCAGCAGAAGGACAGGCTCCTACGAGCAGTACTTC | CASRRTGSYEQYF
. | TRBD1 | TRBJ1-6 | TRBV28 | TGTGCCAGCAGTTTTGCGGGACAGAAGGGTTCACCCCTCCACTTT | CASSFAGQKGSPLHF
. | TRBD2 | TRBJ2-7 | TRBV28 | TGTGCCAGCATCAATAGCGGGGCAACCTACGAGCAGTACTTC | CASINSGATYEQYF
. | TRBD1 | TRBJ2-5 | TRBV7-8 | TGTGCCAGCAGCCGAGGACAGGGAGGAGAGACCCAGTACTTC | CASSRGQGGETQYF
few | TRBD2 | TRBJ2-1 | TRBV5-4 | TGTGCCAGCAGCTCCGGGACTAGAGGGTCCGATGAGCAGTTCTTC | CASSSGTRGSDEQFF
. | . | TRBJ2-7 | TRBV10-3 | TGTGCCATCAGTGAGGGTAGCTCCTACGAGCAGTACTTC | CAISEGSSYEQYF
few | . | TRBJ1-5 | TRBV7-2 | TGTGCCAGCAGCCCGGGGAGGGGCAATCAGCCCCAGCATTTT | CASSPGRGNQPQHF
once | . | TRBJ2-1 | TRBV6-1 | TGTGCCAGCAAATGGACGGGAGACTCCTACAATGAGCAGTTCTTC | CASKWTGDSYNEQFF
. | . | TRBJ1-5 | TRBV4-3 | TGCGCCAGCAGCCAAGAGGGGTATAGCAATCAGCCCCAGCATTTT | CASSQEGYSNQPQHF
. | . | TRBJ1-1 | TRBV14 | TGTGCCAGCAGCCGAAGGGAGACGTCTGAAGCTTTCTTT | CASSRRETSEAFF
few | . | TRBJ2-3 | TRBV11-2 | TGTGCCAGCAGCGGAGGTGGACTGCCCCTCACAGATACGCAGTATTTT | CASSGGGLPLTDTQYF
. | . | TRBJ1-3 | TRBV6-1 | TGTGCCAGCAGGGAATCAGGGCAGCTCTCTGGAAACACCATATATTTT | CASRESGQLSGNTIYF
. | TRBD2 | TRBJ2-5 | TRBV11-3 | TGTGCCAGCAGCTTTGAGCGGGAGCTGCAGACCCAGTACTTC | CASSFERELQTQYF
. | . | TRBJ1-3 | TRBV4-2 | TGTGCCAGCAGCCAAGGACCAAGCTCTGGAAACACCATATATTTT | CASSQGPSSGNTIYF
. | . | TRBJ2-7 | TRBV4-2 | TGTGCCAGCAGCCACCACCGGGACACAGCCTACGAGCAGTACTTC | CASSHHRDTAYEQYF
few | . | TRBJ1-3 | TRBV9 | TGTGCCAGCAGCCCACGGGACATCCGAACTGGAAACACCATATATTTT | CASSPRDIRTGNTIYF
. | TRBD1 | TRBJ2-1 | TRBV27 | TGTGCCAGCAGCCGGAGACAGGGACCCAATGAGCAGTTCTTC | CASSRRQGPNEQFF
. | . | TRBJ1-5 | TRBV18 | TGTGCCAGCCGTGATCAGCCCCAGCATTTT | CASRDQPQHF
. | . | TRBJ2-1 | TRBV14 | TGTGCCAGCAGCCAAGCCCCGGGACTGGGGCAGTTCTTC | CASSQAPGLGQFF
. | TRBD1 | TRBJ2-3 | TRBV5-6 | TGTGCCAGCAGCAGTGGACAGGGGAGCACAGATACGCAGTATTTT | CASSSGQGSTDTQYF
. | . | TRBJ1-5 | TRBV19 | TGTGCCAGTAGTATGAGCGCAGCTAGAGGGGGTCAGCCCCAGCATTTT | CASSMSAARGGQPQHF
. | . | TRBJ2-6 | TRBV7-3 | TGTGCCAGCAGTCCTAGAGGTTCCTCTGGGGCCAACGTCCTGACTTTC | CASSPRGSSGANVLTF
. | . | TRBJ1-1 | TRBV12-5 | TGTGCTAGTGGGCGCAGCAGCCGGAACACTGAAGCTTTCTTT | CASGRSSRNTEAFF
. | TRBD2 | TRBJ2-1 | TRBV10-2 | TGCGCCAGCAGTACTAGCGCGCCATACAATGAGCAGTTCTTC | CASSTSAPYNEQFF